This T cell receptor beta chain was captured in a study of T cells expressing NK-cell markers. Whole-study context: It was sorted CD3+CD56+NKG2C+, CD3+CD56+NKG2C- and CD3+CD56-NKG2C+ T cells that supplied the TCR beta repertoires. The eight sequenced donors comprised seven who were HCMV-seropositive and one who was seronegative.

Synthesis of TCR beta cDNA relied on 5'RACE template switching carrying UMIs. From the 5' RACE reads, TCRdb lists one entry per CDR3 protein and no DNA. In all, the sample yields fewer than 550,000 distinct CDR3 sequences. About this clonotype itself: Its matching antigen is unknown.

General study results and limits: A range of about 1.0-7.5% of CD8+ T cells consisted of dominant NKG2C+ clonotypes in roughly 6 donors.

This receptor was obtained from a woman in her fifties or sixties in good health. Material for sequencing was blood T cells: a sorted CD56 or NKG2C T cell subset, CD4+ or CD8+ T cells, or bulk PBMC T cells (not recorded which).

CDR3 in amino acids: CASSPVRRGSYNEQFF. This chain joins TRBV12-3 or TRBV12-4 and TRBJ2-1. The CDR3 consists of 16 residues.